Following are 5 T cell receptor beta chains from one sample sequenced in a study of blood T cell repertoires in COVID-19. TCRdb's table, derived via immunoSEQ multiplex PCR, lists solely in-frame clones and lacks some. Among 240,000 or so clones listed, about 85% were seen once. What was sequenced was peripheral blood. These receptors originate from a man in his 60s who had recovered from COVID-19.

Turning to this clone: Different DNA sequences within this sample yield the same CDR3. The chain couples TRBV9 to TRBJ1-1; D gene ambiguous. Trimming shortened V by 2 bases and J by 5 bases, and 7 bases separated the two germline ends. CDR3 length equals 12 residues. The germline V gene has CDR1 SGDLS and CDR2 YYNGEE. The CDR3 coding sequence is TGTGCCAGCAGCGTGGCGGGGACTGAAGCTTTCTTT. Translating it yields CASSVAGTEAFF.

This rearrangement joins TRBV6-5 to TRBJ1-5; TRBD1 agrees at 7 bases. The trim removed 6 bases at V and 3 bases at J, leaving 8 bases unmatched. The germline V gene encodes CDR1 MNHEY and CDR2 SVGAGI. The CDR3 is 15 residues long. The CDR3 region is CASSLNRGSNQPQHF. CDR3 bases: TGTGCCAGCAGCCTAAACAGGGGTTCCAATCAGCCCCAGCATTTT.

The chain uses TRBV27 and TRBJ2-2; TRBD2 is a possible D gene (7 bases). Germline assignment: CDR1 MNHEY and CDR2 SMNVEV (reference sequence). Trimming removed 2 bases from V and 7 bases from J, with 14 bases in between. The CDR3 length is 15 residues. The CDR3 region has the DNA TGTGCCAGCAGTTTAGATGCGGGGGCCATCGGGGAGCTGTTTTTT. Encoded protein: CASSLDAGAIGELFF.

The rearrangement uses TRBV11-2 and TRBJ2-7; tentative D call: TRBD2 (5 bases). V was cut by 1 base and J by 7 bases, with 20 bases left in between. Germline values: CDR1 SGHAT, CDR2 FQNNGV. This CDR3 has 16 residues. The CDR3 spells CASSLAGGGPSGEQYF. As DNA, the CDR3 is TGTGCCAGCAGCTTAGCAGGCGGCGGACCCTCGGGGGAGCAGTACTTC. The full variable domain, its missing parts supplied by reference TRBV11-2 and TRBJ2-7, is EAGVAQSPRYKIIEKRQSVAFWCNPISGHATLYWYQQILGQGPKLLIQFQNNGVVDDSQLPKDRFSAERLKGVDSTLKIQPAKLEDSAVYLCASSLAGGGPSGEQYFGPGTRLTVT.

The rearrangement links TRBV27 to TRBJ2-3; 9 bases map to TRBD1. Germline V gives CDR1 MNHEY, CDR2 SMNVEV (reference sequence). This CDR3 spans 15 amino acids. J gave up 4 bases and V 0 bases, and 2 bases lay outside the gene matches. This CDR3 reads CASSLSGTGPDTQYF. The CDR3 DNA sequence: TGTGCCAGCAGTTTATCAGGGACAGGGCCAGATACGCAGTATTTT.